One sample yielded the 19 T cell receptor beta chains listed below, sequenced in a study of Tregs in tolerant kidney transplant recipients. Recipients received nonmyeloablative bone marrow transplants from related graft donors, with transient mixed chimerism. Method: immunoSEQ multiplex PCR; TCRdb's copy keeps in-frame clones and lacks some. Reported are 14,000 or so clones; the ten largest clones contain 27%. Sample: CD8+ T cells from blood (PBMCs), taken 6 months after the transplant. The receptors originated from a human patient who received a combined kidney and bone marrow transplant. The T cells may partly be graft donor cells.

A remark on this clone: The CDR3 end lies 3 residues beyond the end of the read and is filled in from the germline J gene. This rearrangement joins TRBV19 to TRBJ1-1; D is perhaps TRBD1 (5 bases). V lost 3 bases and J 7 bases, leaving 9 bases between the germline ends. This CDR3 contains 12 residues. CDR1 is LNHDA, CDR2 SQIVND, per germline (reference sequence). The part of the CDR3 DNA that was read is TGTGCCAGTAGTATTGGGGGGATTGAA. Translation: CASSIGGIE. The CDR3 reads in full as CASSIGGIEAFF.

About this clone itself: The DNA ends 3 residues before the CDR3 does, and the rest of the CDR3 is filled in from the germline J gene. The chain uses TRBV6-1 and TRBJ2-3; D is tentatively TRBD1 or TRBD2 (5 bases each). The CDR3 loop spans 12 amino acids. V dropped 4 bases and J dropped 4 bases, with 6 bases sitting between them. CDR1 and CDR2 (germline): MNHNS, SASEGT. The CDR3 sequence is CASSGGADTQYF. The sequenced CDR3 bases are TGTGCCAGCAGTGGAGGGGCAGATACG.

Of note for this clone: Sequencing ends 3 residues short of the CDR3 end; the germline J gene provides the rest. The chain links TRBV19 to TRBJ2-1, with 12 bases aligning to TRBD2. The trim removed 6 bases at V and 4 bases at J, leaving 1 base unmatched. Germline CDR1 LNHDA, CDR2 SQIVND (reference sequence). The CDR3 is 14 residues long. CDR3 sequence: CASRGLAGYNEQFF. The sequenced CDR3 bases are TGTGCCAGTAGAGGACTAGCGGGGTACAATGAG.

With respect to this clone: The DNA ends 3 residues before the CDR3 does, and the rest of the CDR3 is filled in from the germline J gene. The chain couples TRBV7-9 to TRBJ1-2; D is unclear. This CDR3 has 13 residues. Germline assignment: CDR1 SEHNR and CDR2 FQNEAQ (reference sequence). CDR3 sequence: CASSSRETYDYTF. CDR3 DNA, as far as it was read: TGTGCCAGCAGCTCGCGGGAGACCTACGAC.

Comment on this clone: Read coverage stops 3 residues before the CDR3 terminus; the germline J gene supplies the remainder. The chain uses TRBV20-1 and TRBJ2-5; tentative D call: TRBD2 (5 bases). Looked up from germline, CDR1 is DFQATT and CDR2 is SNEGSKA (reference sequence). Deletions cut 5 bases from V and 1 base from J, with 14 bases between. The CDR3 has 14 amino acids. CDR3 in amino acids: CSAQYERTQETQYF. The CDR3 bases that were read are TGCAGTGCTCAATATGAGCGGACCCAAGAGACC.

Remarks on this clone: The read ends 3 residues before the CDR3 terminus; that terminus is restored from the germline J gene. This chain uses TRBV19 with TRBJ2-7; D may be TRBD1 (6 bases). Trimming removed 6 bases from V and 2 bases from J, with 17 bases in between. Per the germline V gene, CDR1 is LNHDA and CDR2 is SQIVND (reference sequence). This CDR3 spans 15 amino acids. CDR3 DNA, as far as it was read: TGTGCCAGTAGCCCCCCCAGGGGAAAAACCTACGAG. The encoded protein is CASSPPRGKTYE. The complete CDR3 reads CASSPPRGKTYEQYF.

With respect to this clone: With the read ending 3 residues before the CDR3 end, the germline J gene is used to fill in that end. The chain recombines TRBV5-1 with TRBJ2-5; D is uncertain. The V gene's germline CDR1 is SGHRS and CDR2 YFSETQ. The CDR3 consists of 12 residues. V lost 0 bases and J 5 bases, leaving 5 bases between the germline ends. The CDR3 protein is CASSLAGETQYF. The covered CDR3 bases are TGCGCCAGCAGCTTGGCCGGTGAGACC.

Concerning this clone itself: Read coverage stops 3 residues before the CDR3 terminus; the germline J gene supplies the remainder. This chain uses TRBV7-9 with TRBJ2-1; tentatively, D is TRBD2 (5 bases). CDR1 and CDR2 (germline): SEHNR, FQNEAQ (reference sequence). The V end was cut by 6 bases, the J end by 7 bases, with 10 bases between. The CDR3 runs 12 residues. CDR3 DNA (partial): TGTGCCAGCAGAATACTAGTGAATGAG. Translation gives CASRILVNE. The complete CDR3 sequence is CASRILVNEQFF.

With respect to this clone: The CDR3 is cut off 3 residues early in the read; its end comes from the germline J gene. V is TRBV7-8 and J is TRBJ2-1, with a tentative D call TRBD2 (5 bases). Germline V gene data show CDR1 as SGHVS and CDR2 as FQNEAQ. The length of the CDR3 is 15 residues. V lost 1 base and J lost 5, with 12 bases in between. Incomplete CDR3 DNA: TGTGCCAGCAGCTTAGTCCCCGGACTCAACAATGAG. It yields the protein CASSLVPGLNNE. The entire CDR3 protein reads CASSLVPGLNNEQFF.

This chain's CDR3 is CASRPWGEANEKLFF. CDR3 bases read: TGTGCCAGCAGACCCTGGGGGGAAGCTAATGAAAAA. The J gene is TRBJ1-4, the V gene TRBV2, with a weak D call TRBD1 (5 bases). Read coverage stops 3 residues before the CDR3 terminus; the germline J gene supplies the remainder. The CDR3 totals 15 residues. The germline V and J ends were trimmed by 6 bases and 3 bases, with 14 bases remaining between them. Germline V CDR1 and CDR2: SNHLY, FYNNEI.

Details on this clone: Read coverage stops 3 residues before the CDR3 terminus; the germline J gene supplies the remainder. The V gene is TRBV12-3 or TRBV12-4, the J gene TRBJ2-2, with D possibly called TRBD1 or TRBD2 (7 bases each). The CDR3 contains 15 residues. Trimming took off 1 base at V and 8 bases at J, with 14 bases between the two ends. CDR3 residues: CASSLVAGGGGELFF. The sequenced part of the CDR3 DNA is TGTGCCAGCAGTTTAGTCGCAGGGGGAGGGGGGGAG.

CDR3 DNA, as far as it was read: TGCGCCAGCAGCTCCGGACTAGCGGAGTACAATGAG. Its translation: CASSSGLAEYNE. The entire CDR3 reads CASSSGLAEYNEQFF. V usage is TRBV5-1 and J usage is TRBJ2-1, with 10 bases that match TRBD2. The read stops 3 residues short of the end of the CDR3; the missing end is completed from the germline J gene. Germline CDR1 and CDR2: SGHRS and YFSETQ. V lost 3 bases, J lost 4 bases, and 4 bases stayed unmatched. This CDR3 is 15 amino acids long.

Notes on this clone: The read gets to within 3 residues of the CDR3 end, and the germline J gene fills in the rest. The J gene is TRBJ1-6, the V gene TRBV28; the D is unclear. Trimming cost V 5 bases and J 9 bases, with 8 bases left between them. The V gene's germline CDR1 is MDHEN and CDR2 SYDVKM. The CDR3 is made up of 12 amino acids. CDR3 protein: CASSPLGSPLHF. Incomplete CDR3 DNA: TGTGCCAGCAGTCCCCTAGGTTCACCC.

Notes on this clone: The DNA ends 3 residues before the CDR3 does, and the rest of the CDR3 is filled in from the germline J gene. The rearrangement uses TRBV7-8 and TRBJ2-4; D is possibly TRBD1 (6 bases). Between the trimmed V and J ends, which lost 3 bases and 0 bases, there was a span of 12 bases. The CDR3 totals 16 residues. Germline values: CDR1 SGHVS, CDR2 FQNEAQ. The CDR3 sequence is CASSLKQGRAKNIQYF. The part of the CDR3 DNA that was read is TGTGCCAGCAGCTTGAAACAGGGTAGAGCCAAAAACATT.

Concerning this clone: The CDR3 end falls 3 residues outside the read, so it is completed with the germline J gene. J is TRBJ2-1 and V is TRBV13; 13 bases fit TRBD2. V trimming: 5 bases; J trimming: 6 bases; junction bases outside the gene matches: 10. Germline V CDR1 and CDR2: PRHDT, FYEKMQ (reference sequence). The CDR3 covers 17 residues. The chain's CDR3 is CASSQGGRTSGSNEQFF. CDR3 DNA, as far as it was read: TGTGCCAGCAGCCAGGGGGGAAGGACTAGCGGGAGCAATGAG.

CDR3 residues: CASRVTGEYEQYF. The CDR3 DNA, read in part, is TGTGCCAGCAGGGTGACAGGGGAGTACGAG. This chain joins TRBV2 and TRBJ2-7; 8 nucleotides line up with TRBD1. Read coverage stops 3 residues before the CDR3 terminus; the germline J gene supplies the remainder. This CDR3 contains 13 residues. Germline lookup yields CDR1 SNHLY and CDR2 FYNNEI. V dropped 6 bases and J dropped 4; count of bases not matched to a gene: 5.

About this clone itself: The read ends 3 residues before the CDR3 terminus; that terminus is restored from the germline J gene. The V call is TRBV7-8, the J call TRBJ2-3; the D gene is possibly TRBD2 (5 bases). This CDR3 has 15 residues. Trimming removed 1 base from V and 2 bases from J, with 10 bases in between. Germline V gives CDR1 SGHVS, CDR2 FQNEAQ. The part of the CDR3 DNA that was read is TGTGCCAGCAGCTTAGACGGACTCTTCACAGATACG. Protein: CASSLDGLFTDT. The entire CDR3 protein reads CASSLDGLFTDTQYF.

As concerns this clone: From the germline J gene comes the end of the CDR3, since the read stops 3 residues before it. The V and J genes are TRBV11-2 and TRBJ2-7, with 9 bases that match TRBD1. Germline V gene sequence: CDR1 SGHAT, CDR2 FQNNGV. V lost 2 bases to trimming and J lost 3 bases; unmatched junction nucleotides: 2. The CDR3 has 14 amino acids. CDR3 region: CASSLRQGGYEQYF. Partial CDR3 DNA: TGTGCCAGCAGCTTACGACAGGGGGGCTACGAG.

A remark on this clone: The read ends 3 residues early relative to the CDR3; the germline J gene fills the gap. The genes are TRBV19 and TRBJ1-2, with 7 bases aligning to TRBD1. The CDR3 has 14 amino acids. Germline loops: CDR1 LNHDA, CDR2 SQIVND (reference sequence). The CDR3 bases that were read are TGTGCCAGTAGTATTAGGGGACAGACCTACGAC. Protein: CASSIRGQTYD. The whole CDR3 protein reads CASSIRGQTYDYTF.